These 19 T cell receptor beta chains came from one sample sequenced in a study of T cells in Graves' hyperthyroidism and ophthalmopathy. What was amplified from RNA transcripts were TCR beta CDR3 regions. A set of HTBI primers served as the primers for a first-round RT-PCR of the TCR CDR3. MiXCR, applied by TCRdb to the multiplex PCR reads, yields one record per CDR3 protein. The sample holds over 200,000 distinct CDR3 sequences, about 18% seen once. The sequencing input was blood. The receptors originated from a man in his forties with Graves' hyperthyroidism.

A note on this clonotype: This may be a read error, as it is one base from a much larger clone. The chain is built from TRBV28 and TRBJ1-5; D ambiguous. Germline V CDR1 and CDR2: MDHEN, SYDVKM. This CDR3 region has 14 residues. DNA of the CDR3: TGTTCCAGCAGTGAGGCTCTGGGCAATCAGCCCCAGCATTTT. Translating gives CSSSEALGNQPQHF. The complete variable domain, with remaining parts taken from reference TRBV28 and TRBJ1-5, reads DVKVTQSSRYLVKRTGEKVFLECVQDMDHENMFWYRQDPGLGLRLIYFSYDVKMKEKGDIPEGYSVSREKKERFSLILESASTNQTSMYLCSSSEALGNQPQHFGDGTRLSIL.

About this clonotype itself: A much larger clone differs by one base, so this may be a read error. The chain uses TRBV24-1 and TRBJ1-2; D ambiguous. The CDR3 runs 12 residues. V dropped 4 bases and J dropped 4 bases, with 6 bases sitting between them. From germline, CDR1 is KGHDR and CDR2 SFDVKD. CDR3 DNA: TGTGCCACCAGTGAGTCCAGCTATGGCTACACCTTC. As protein: CATSESSYGYTF.

This clonotype was seen a handful of times. V and J are TRBV6-1 and TRBJ1-5; D is possibly TRBD1 (6 bases). Germline V gene sequence: CDR1 MNHNS, CDR2 SASEGT. The V end lost 8 bases, the J end lost 6 bases, and 17 bases lay between the germline ends. There are 14 residues in the CDR3. The CDR3 reads CASYRGAGSQPQHF. The CDR3 nucleotides read TGTGCCAGCTATAGGGGGGCCGGGAGTCAGCCCCAGCATTTT.

The chain is built from TRBV10-3 and TRBJ2-5; 8 bases fit TRBD1. J was trimmed by 7 bases and V by 3 bases; bases with no gene match: 4. Germline CDR1 ENHRY, CDR2 SYGVKD. The CDR3 runs 13 residues. CDR3 in DNA: TGTGCCATCAGTGAAGCACAGGGGGGGACCCAGTACTTC. Translating it yields CAISEAQGGTQYF.

This clonotype has at least ten counts. The DNA for the CDR3 is TGTGCCTGGAGTCGGGCTTTCTTAGGGACTGAAGCTTTCTTT. Amino acid sequence: CAWSRAFLGTEAFF. The rearrangement links TRBV30 to TRBJ1-1; D unresolved. The CDR3 covers 14 residues. The germline V gene has CDR1 GTSNPN and CDR2 SVGIG (reference sequence). V gave up 2 bases and J gave up 5 bases, with 15 bases separating them.

The CDR3 loop reads CASSAGQGGEKLFF. CDR3 DNA: TGTGCCAGCAGCGCGGGACAGGGTGGTGAAAAACTGTTTTTT. The V call is TRBV5-5, the J call TRBJ1-4; 9 nucleotides match TRBD1. The germline CDR1 and CDR2 sequences are SGHKS and YYEKEE (reference sequence). The V and J ends lost 4 bases and 7 bases, in that order; junction bases with no gene match: 5. CDR3 size: 14 residues.

This clonotype has only a few counts. The chain recombines TRBV20-1 with TRBJ2-7; D might be TRBD1 (5 bases). V was pared by 3 bases and J by 5 bases, with 11 bases between. Germline V gives CDR1 DFQATT, CDR2 SNEGSKA (reference sequence). The CDR3 sequence is 12 residues long. DNA for the CDR3: TGCAGTGCTAGTGCCAGGGTAAACGAGCAGTACTTC. This codes for CSASARVNEQYF.

The chain employs TRBV6-2 or TRBV6-3 and TRBJ2-5; weak D call: TRBD1 (6 bases). Trimming cost V 5 bases and J 0 bases, with 16 bases left between them. Per the germline V gene, CDR1 is MNHEY and CDR2 is SVGEGT. CDR3 length equals 16 residues. The CDR3 region is CASSPGTRIYQETQYF. In nucleotides, the CDR3 is TGTGCCAGCAGTCCCGGGACACGAATTTACCAAGAGACCCAGTACTTC.

This clonotype was counted many times. The genes are TRBV5-1 and TRBJ1-6; 10 positions match TRBD1. J lost 8 bases, V lost 3 bases, and 5 bases had no gene match. CDR1 and CDR2 from the germline V gene are SGHRS and YFSETQ. There are 15 residues in the CDR3. CDR3: CASSSWTGGDSPLHF. The CDR3 DNA is TGCGCCAGCAGCTCTTGGACAGGGGGAGATTCACCCCTCCACTTT. Full variable domain (outside the CDR3, taken from reference TRBV5-1 and TRBJ1-6): KAGVTQTPRYLIKTRGQQVTLSCSPISGHRSVSWYQQTPGQGLQFLFEYFSETQRNKGNFPGRFSGRQFSNSRSEMNVSTLELGDSALYLCASSSWTGGDSPLHFGNGTRLTVT.

In its sample, this clonotype was seen many times. The V gene is TRBV5-1, the J gene TRBJ2-3; 13 bases are a match to TRBD2. V was clipped by 3 bases and J by 4 bases; unmatched bases: 2. Germline V CDR1 and CDR2: SGHRS, YFSETQ. The CDR3 is made up of 15 amino acids. CDR3 DNA: TGCGCCAGCAGCTACGGGACTAGCGGGGCAGATACGCAGTATTTT. Its protein product is CASSYGTSGADTQYF. Complete variable domain (other parts from reference TRBV5-1 and TRBJ2-3): KAGVTQTPRYLIKTRGQQVTLSCSPISGHRSVSWYQQTPGQGLQFLFEYFSETQRNKGNFPGRFSGRQFSNSRSEMNVSTLELGDSALYLCASSYGTSGADTQYFGPGTRLTVL.

The rearrangement uses TRBV7-3 and TRBJ2-1; 8 bases are a match to TRBD2. This CDR3 contains 16 residues. Losses at the gene ends were 4 bases for V and 7 bases for J; bases not matched to a gene: 12. In germline, CDR1 is SGHTA, CDR2 FQGTGA. The CDR3 region is CASSSHPGLEMNEQFF. CDR3 sequence (DNA): TGTGCCAGCAGCTCTCACCCGGGACTAGAGATGAATGAGCAGTTCTTC. Based on the CDR3 plus reference TRBV7-3 and TRBJ2-1, the full variable domain is GAGVSQTPSNKVTEKGKYVELRCDPISGHTALYWYRQSLGQGPEFLIYFQGTGAADDSGLPNDRFFAVRPEGSVSTLKIQRTERGDSAVYLCASSSHPGLEMNEQFFGPGTRLTVL.

The chain uses TRBV20-1 and TRBJ2-1, with 9 bases that match TRBD1. Germline CDR1 is DFQATT and CDR2 is SNEGSKA (reference sequence). The CDR3 runs 16 residues. V gave up 1 base and J gave up 5 bases; unmatched junction bases: 9. CDR3 amino acids: CSARAHRGRQNNEQFF. The CDR3 region has the DNA TGCAGTGCTAGAGCCCACAGGGGGCGCCAGAACAATGAGCAGTTCTTC.

Concerning this clonotype itself: With a much larger clone just one base away, this may be a read error. The rearrangement uses TRBV6-1 and TRBJ1-3, with 8 bases fitting TRBD1. Germline values: CDR1 MNHNS, CDR2 SASEGT. The CDR3 is 17 residues long. The CDR3 loop is CAGSSQGADFAGNTIYF. DNA for the CDR3: TGTGCCGGCAGTAGTCAGGGGGCGGATTTCGCTGGAAACACCATATATTTT.

This clonotype was observed many times. This sequence joins TRBV9 and TRBJ2-1; D not resolved. Germline CDR1 SGDLS, CDR2 YYNGEE. V lost 4 bases and J 4 bases, leaving 15 bases between the germline ends. The CDR3 runs to 15 residues. CDR3 DNA sequence: TGTGCCAGCAGCCCGGACGGTTCCGTTTACAATGAGCAGTTCTTC. Encoded protein: CASSPDGSVYNEQFF.

This clonotype was found many times. This chain links TRBV28 with TRBJ2-3; D not resolved. Germline V CDR1 and CDR2: MDHEN, SYDVKM. CDR3 size: 15 residues. V lost 2 bases and J lost 2, with 11 bases in between. CDR3 in amino acids: CASSLRVQSTDTQYF. CDR3 nucleotides: TGTGCCAGCAGTTTAAGGGTCCAGTCCACAGATACGCAGTATTTT.

This chain connects TRBV7-9 to TRBJ2-7; 7 bases are shared with TRBD1. The length of the CDR3 is 15 residues. V was clipped by 5 bases and J by 3 bases; unmatched bases: 10. Looked up from germline, CDR1 is SEHNR and CDR2 is FQNEAQ (reference sequence). CDR3 loop: CASSPRQGPIYEQYF. The CDR3 coding sequence is TGTGCCAGCAGCCCCCGACAGGGCCCGATCTACGAGCAGTACTTC.

This clonotype came up many times. The gene calls are TRBV5-1 and TRBJ2-7, with D perhaps given as TRBD1 or TRBD2 (6 bases each). The CDR3 extends over 15 amino acids. CDR1 is SGHRS, CDR2 YFSETQ, per germline. V shed 0 bases and J shed 6 bases, with 16 bases lying between them. CDR3 DNA sequence: TGCGCCAGCAGCTTGGGGTCCTCCTGGGGGGCCGAGCAGTACTTC. Protein: CASSLGSSWGAEQYF. Full variable domain (rest looked up from reference TRBV5-1 and TRBJ2-7): KAGVTQTPRYLIKTRGQQVTLSCSPISGHRSVSWYQQTPGQGLQFLFEYFSETQRNKGNFPGRFSGRQFSNSRSEMNVSTLELGDSALYLCASSLGSSWGAEQYFGPGTRLTVT.

The sample holds many counts of this clonotype. This rearrangement joins TRBV20-1 to TRBJ2-5; the D gene is possibly TRBD1 (5 bases). This CDR3 comprises 16 residues. V lost 5 bases to trimming and J lost 1 base, with 20 bases between them. Germline V CDR1 and CDR2: DFQATT, SNEGSKA (reference sequence). DNA for the CDR3: TGCAGTGCTCCCCCCATCGGACACCTAGTCCAAGAGACCCAGTACTTC. It yields the protein CSAPPIGHLVQETQYF.

The V call is TRBV6-2 or TRBV6-3, the J call TRBJ1-3; D remains ambiguous. The germline CDR1 and CDR2 sequences are MNHEY and SVGEGT. V lost 3 bases to trimming and J lost 0 bases, with 9 bases between them. There are 15 residues in the CDR3. The CDR3 reads CASSYRRFSGNTIYF. In DNA, the CDR3 is TGTGCCAGCAGTTATCGCAGATTCTCTGGAAACACCATATATTTT.